This T cell receptor (beta chain) came from a study of T cells in Graves' hyperthyroidism and ophthalmopathy. Regions amplified from RNA transcripts were the TCR beta CDR3 regions. Carried out on the TCR CDR3, a first-round RT-PCR used the HTBI primer set. TCRdb reprocessed the multiplex PCR reads via MiXCR and lists one record per CDR3 protein. Found here are about 740,000 distinct CDR3 sequences, around 13% of them singletons; the top ten hold about 10%. Germline CDR1 and CDR2: MNHNS and SASEGT. V lost 5 bases and J lost 6, with 11 bases in between. This CDR3 contains 12 residues. There are many counts of this clonotype.

The receptor was isolated from a woman aged 18-30 years with Graves' hyperthyroidism. Sample: blood. V gene TRBV6-1 combines with J gene TRBJ2-7; D is ambiguous. CDR3 nucleotide sequence: TGTGCCAGCAGTTATAACGCACGCGAGCAGTACTTC. Protein sequence: CASSYNAREQYF.